This T cell receptor (beta chain) derives from a study of OX40 agonist ivuxolimab in advanced cancers. Study in general: Every 2 weeks, ivuxolimab was infused into the patients intravenously at between 0.01 and 10 mg/kg. Prior therapy, whether anti-PD-1, anti-PD-L1 or anti-CTLA-4, was allowed, and 30% to 40% had some. Partial responses, seen in three patients, involved one hepatocellular carcinoma and two cutaneous melanomas. Points from the study as a whole: Researchers report that CD8+ T cells had, on average, more expanded clones than CD4+.

The assay was immunoSEQ multiplex PCR, and TCRdb's table has in-frame clones only and misses some. This sample has 68,000 or so clones, with roughly 88% found just once. This clone came up a few times. The antigen is not known. The clonotype was recovered from an adult with an advanced solid tumor such as melanoma, head and neck, liver or kidney cancer. This sample comprised CD4+ or CD8+ T cells sorted from blood, obtained in a trial of the OX40 agonist ivuxolimab.

CDR3 nucleotide sequence: TGTGCCAGCAGTTACTTGGATCAGCCCCAGCATTTT. Its protein is CASSYLDQPQHF. The gene calls are TRBV6-6 and TRBJ1-5, with D unresolved. CDR1 is MNHNY, CDR2 SVGAGI, per germline (reference sequence). The CDR3 is 12 residues long. V lost 1 base and J lost 5, with 3 bases in between.